This TCR beta chain was sequenced in a study of cytomegalovirus exposure and HLA in healthy donors. Whole-study results and caveats: The later analysis indicated that the majority of CMV-associated TCR beta chains appeared HLA-restricted. Analysis performed later showed TCR beta chains linked to HLA being more clonally expanded than equally common others.

The PCR contained 60 Vbeta and 13 Jbeta primers. Data came from immunoSEQ multiplex PCR; TCRdb stores just in-frame clones and leaves some out. The sample lists around 150,000 clones, roughly 63% occurring once. The CDR3 contains 15 residues. V was clipped by 6 bases and J by 2 bases; unmatched bases: 9. Per germline, CDR1 MNHEY and CDR2 SVGAGI. This clone has a handful of counts. Its target is unknown. The V gene is TRBV6-5, the J gene TRBJ2-5; 7 nucleotides match TRBD2. Material: PBMCs. This clonotype was obtained from a woman aged 55-70 years in good health and CMV-seropositive. This chain's CDR3 is CASRDLGGRQETQYF. Written as DNA, the CDR3 is TGTGCCAGCAGGGATCTCGGGGGGAGGCAAGAGACCCAGTACTTC.